Each of the 15 T cell receptor beta chains below was sequenced from the same sample in a study of T cells and copy number aberrations in small-cell lung cancer. This table comes from immunoSEQ multiplex PCR, and its TCRdb copy is limited to in-frame clones, with some not included. Of 1,500 to 2,000 clones listed, 80% to 90% are singletons. Sequencing was performed on normal tissue next to the tumor. The receptor set was obtained from a man in his 60s with small cell lung cancer.

The chain couples TRBV5-1 to TRBJ2-2; no firm D call. The CDR3 has 15 residues. Between the trimmed V and J ends, which lost 4 bases and 7 bases, there was a span of 17 bases. CDR1 is SGHRS, CDR2 YFSETQ, per germline. CDR3 nucleotides: TGCGCCAGCAGCCCCCAAAGCCCGAGAAACGGGGAGCTGTTTTTT. This sequence encodes CASSPQSPRNGELFF.

This chain links TRBV23-1 with TRBJ2-5; D may correspond to TRBD1 or TRBD2 (5 bases each). TRBV23-1 is sorted into the ORF group, with uncertain function. This CDR3 region has 14 residues. V was shortened by 6 bases and J by 5 bases, with 16 bases between the two germline ends. CDR3 coding DNA: TGCGCCAGCAGCAAGGGGCCGTGGGACGAGACCCAGTACTTC. It translates to CASSKGPWDETQYF.

CDR3 nucleotide sequence: TGTGCCAGCAGCCCGGGTGGGGAGGGGGACACTGAAGCTTTCTTT. It translates to CASSPGGEGDTEAFF. V is TRBV4-2 and J is TRBJ1-1; a possible D gene is TRBD1 (6 bases). V dropped 4 bases and J dropped 3 bases, with 15 bases sitting between them. The germline V gene has CDR1 LGHNA and CDR2 YNFKEQ. The CDR3 length is 15 residues.

This clone was counted once. The junction shows a germline mismatch at one end, possibly a read error. V gene TRBV7-7 combines with J gene TRBJ2-5; D gene ambiguous. The CDR3 length is 13 residues. Germline V gene sequence: CDR1 SSHAT, CDR2 FNYEAQ (reference sequence). CDR3 coding DNA: TGTGCTAGCAGCTTTGGGGTACAAGAGACCCAGTACTTC. Translation gives CASSFGVQETQYF.

The V gene is TRBV5-6, the J gene TRBJ2-7; no reliable D call. The germline V gene has CDR1 SGHDT and CDR2 YYEEEE. V was trimmed by 1 base and J by 0 bases, leaving 5 bases between them. The CDR3 is 13 amino acids. The CDR3 sequence: CASSLFNSYEQYF. The CDR3 coding sequence is TGTGCCAGCAGCTTGTTTAACTCCTACGAGCAGTACTTC. The whole variable domain, remainder taken from reference TRBV5-6 and TRBJ2-7, is DAGVTQSPTHLIKTRGQQVTLRCSPKSGHDTVSWYQQALGQGPQFIFQYYEEEERQRGNFPDRFSGHQFPNYSSELNVNALLLGDSALYLCASSLFNSYEQYFGPGTRLTVT.

The chain combines TRBV5-1 with TRBJ2-2, with D unresolved. Trimming stripped 0 bases from V and 4 bases from J, with 4 bases between. Germline V CDR1 and CDR2: SGHRS, YFSETQ. The CDR3 is made up of 13 amino acids. CDR3 nucleotide sequence: TGCGCCAGCAGCTTGGAAGGCACCGGGGAGCTGTTTTTT. As protein: CASSLEGTGELFF.

The chain links TRBV19 to TRBJ1-2; 7 bases fit TRBD1. The length of the CDR3 is 13 residues. Germline V gene data show CDR1 as LNHDA and CDR2 as SQIVND (reference sequence). The V gene end was trimmed by 5 bases and the J gene end by 3 bases; junction bases not matched to a gene: 3. CDR3 sequence: CASSQGQYYGYTF. As DNA, the CDR3 is TGTGCCAGTAGTCAGGGACAGTACTATGGCTACACCTTC. Combining the CDR3 with reference TRBV19 and TRBJ1-2 gives the whole variable domain DGGITQSPKYLFRKEGQNVTLSCEQNLNHDAMYWYRQDPGQGLRLIYYSQIVNDFQKGDIAEGYSVSREKKESFPLTVTSAQKNPTAFYLCASSQGQYYGYTFGSGTRLTVV.

CDR3 sequence (DNA): TGTGCCAGCTCACCGGGTGGGAGGGTTTTCGATGAGCAGTTCTTC. Translating gives CASSPGGRVFDEQFF. The chain combines TRBV18 with TRBJ2-1; 7 positions agree with TRBD2. The CDR3 is 15 residues long. J lost 8 bases, V lost 3 bases, and 10 bases had no gene match. The V gene's germline CDR1 is KGHSH and CDR2 LQKENI.

The rearrangement joins TRBV11-3 to TRBJ2-2; no firm D call. This CDR3 has 14 amino acids. V was cut by 2 bases and J by 4 bases, with 8 bases left in between. Germline CDR1 and CDR2: SGHNT and YENEEA. CDR3 in DNA: TGTGCCAGCAGCTTAAAGGGATTCACCGGGGAGCTGTTTTTT. It encodes CASSLKGFTGELFF. The full variable domain, in which reference TRBV11-3 and TRBJ2-2 provide the parts outside the CDR3, is EAGVVQSPRYKIIEKKQPVAFWCNPISGHNTLYWYLQNLGQGPELLIRYENEEAVDDSQLPKDRFSAERLKGVDSTLKIQPAELGDSAVYLCASSLKGFTGELFFGEGSRLTVL.

V usage is TRBV5-1 and J usage is TRBJ2-1; D call uncertain. The CDR3 sequence is 13 residues long. Trimming removed 4 bases from V and 5 bases from J, with 10 bases in between. Germline assignment: CDR1 SGHRS and CDR2 YFSETQ. The CDR3 sequence: CASSPWVNNEQFF. The CDR3 nucleotides read TGCGCCAGCAGCCCATGGGTCAACAATGAGCAGTTCTTC.

The chain couples TRBV9 to TRBJ2-1; tentatively, D is TRBD1 (5 bases). CDR3 size: 18 residues. CDR1 SGDLS and CDR2 YYNGEE come from the germline V gene. The V end was cut by 1 base, the J end by 5 bases, with 22 bases between. DNA of the CDR3: TGTGCCAGCAGCGTAACCTCACGGATATCCCAGGGCAACAATGAGCAGTTCTTC. Protein product: CASSVTSRISQGNNEQFF.

The V and J genes are TRBV12-5 and TRBJ1-3; the D is unclear. The CDR3 is made up of 13 amino acids. Germline-derived CDR1 and CDR2 are LGHNT and FRNRAP. V was clipped by 6 bases and J by 3 bases, with 9 bases between them. CDR3 sequence reads: CASGTDGGNTIYF. CDR3 in DNA: TGTGCTAGTGGGACGGACGGTGGAAACACCATATATTTT.

Sample share makes this clone large (0.1 to 1%). V is TRBV4-2 and J is TRBJ1-2; D remains ambiguous. This CDR3 region has 14 residues. V was clipped by 0 bases and J by 7 bases, with 12 bases between them. Germline CDR1 and CDR2: LGHNA and YNFKEQ. CDR3 region: CASSQERVGSGYTF. The DNA for the CDR3 is TGTGCCAGCAGCCAAGAGAGAGTAGGCAGTGGCTACACCTTC.

The chain uses TRBV4-1 and TRBJ2-5; D is perhaps TRBD2 (6 bases). Looked up from germline, CDR1 is MGHRA and CDR2 is YSYEKL. V was pared by 6 bases and J by 5 bases, with 13 bases between. CDR3 length equals 13 residues. CDR3 bases: TGCGCCAGCAGTACGCGGGAATTGGAGACCCAGTACTTC. This sequence encodes CASSTRELETQYF.

The CDR3 is CASSLDQGEGDTQYF. The CDR3 region has the DNA TGCGCCAGCAGCTTGGACCAGGGGGAGGGGGATACGCAGTATTTT. This rearrangement joins TRBV5-1 to TRBJ2-3, with D tentatively TRBD1 or TRBD2 (7 bases each). Trimming removed 0 bases at V and 6 bases at J, with 14 bases between. Germline CDR1 SGHRS, CDR2 YFSETQ. This CDR3 is built from 15 residues.